This record covers a single T cell receptor (beta chain). Its matching antigen is unknown. This entry comes from a study of pediatric ulcerative colitis. For the study at large: Ulcerative colitis patients had pancolitis or left-sided colitis, with confirming histology. Whole-study findings and limits: A couple of rectal clonotypes were found only in ulcerative colitis patients, all of them. Ulcerative colitis patients shared more blood-rectal clones than controls.

Rectal tissue came from one to two pinch biopsies taken at colonoscopy. This was a survey-level run. The data were produced by immunoSEQ multiplex PCR, yet TCRdb's version contains in-frame clones alone and is incomplete. This sample has 45,000 to 55,000 clones, with around 81% found just once. The CDR3 is 13 amino acids. Per the germline V gene, CDR1 is ENHRY and CDR2 is SYGVKD. V gave up 7 bases and J gave up 3 bases, with 13 bases separating them. Sequenced input: gut tissue. J is TRBJ2-7 and V is TRBV10-3; tentative D call: TRBD1 (5 bases). This clonotype was sampled from a girl between 10 and 17 years old with moderate ulcerative colitis. The CDR3 DNA is TGTGCCATCACCCAGGGTGGAAGCTACGAGCAGTACTTC. This codes for CAITQGGSYEQYF.